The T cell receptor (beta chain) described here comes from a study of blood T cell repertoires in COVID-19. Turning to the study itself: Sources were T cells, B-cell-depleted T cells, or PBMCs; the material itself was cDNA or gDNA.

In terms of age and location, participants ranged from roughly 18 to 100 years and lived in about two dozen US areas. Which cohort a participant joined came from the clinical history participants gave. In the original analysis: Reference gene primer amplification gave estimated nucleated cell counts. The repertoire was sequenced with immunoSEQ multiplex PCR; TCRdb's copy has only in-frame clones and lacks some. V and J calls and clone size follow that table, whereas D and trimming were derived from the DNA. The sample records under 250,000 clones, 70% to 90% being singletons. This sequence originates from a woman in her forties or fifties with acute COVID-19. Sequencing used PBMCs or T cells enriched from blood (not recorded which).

The CDR3 region has the DNA TGTGCCAGCAGCCTCCCAGGTGACAGATCTAACTATGGCTACACCTTC. Its protein product is CASSLPGDRSNYGYTF. V and J are TRBV7-9 and TRBJ1-2; D is perhaps TRBD1 (5 bases). The CDR3 extends over 16 amino acids. V was pared by 5 bases and J by 0 bases, with 16 bases between. The V gene's germline CDR1 is SEHNR and CDR2 FQNEAQ (reference sequence).